This T cell receptor (beta chain) is drawn from a study of T cells after yellow fever vaccination. This clonotype was seen more than once but under ten times. The target antigen is unknown. Findings and limits, study-wide: On re-exposure, the response was weaker but peaked faster, at day 5 versus 15.

The CDR3 runs to 18 residues. CDR1 is KGHSH and CDR2 is LQKENI in the germline V gene. V gave up 1 base and J gave up 4 bases; unmatched junction bases: 11. TCRdb used MiXCR to reprocess the 5' RACE reads, holding one entry per CDR3 protein. Of 200,000 to 300,000 distinct CDR3 sequences in the sample, roughly 6.8% were seen once. This chain links TRBV18 with TRBJ2-3; 10 bases map to TRBD2. This TCR was sampled from a young man who received the YFV17D yellow fever vaccine. This specimen was CD4+ T cells sorted from PBMCs, taken on the day of the yellow fever booster vaccination. The chain's CDR3 is CASSPRLAGAPGADTQYF. CDR3 bases: TGTGCCAGCTCACCACGGCTAGCGGGAGCGCCTGGTGCAGATACGCAGTATTTT. Variable domain in full (rest from reference TRBV18 and TRBJ2-3): NAGVMQNPRHLVRRRGQEARLRCSPMKGHSHVYWYRQLPEEGLKFMVYLQKENIIDESGMPKERFSAEFPKEGPSILRIQQVVRGDSAAYFCASSPRLAGAPGADTQYFGPGTRLTVL.